The 22 T cell receptor beta chains given below trace back to one sample, sequenced in a study of blood T cell repertoires in COVID-19. Libraries were prepared by immunoSEQ multiplex PCR; TCRdb keeps only in-frame clonotypes and omits some of them. The sample holds around 190,000 clones, roughly 81% seen once. Material for sequencing was peripheral blood. The receptor source for this set is a woman aged 40 to 50 with COVID-19, enrolled during active disease.

This clone was seen a single time. The chain has TRBV28 and TRBJ2-1; no definite D call. The germline V and J ends were trimmed by 5 bases and 6 bases, with 11 bases remaining between them. Germline V lookup: CDR1 MDHEN, CDR2 SYDVKM. The CDR3 length is 13 residues. CDR3 amino acids: CASSPGRSNEQFF. The DNA of the CDR3 is TGTGCCAGCAGTCCGGGTAGGTCCAATGAGCAGTTCTTC.

CDR3 amino acids: CATSDWASGSRETQYF. The CDR3 coding sequence is TGTGCCACCAGTGATTGGGCTAGCGGGAGTAGGGAGACCCAGTACTTC. The V call is TRBV24-1, the J call TRBJ2-5; 10 bases match TRBD2. With V trimmed by 2 bases and J by 5 bases, 7 bases remained unmatched. In germline, CDR1 is KGHDR, CDR2 SFDVKD. The CDR3 loop spans 16 amino acids.

The V gene is TRBV7-2, the J gene TRBJ1-6, with D hard to call. Trimming cost V 2 bases and J 6 bases, with 8 bases left between them. Germline V lookup: CDR1 SGHTA, CDR2 FQGNSA. The CDR3 covers 14 residues. The chain's CDR3 is CASSLLAVNSPLHF. The CDR3 DNA reads TGTGCCAGCAGCTTATTGGCAGTTAATTCACCCCTCCACTTT.

As DNA, the CDR3 is TGTGCCAGCAGTTTATCGTTTCCAGGGGACGGAAACACCATATATTTT. Translated, it gives CASSLSFPGDGNTIYF. The chain couples TRBV27 to TRBJ1-3; tentative D call: TRBD1 (6 bases). Germline CDR1 is MNHEY and CDR2 is SMNVEV (reference sequence). This CDR3 has 16 amino acids. V was shortened by 0 bases and J by 4 bases, with 13 bases between the two germline ends.

CDR3 in amino acids: CATPTRDRGYEQYF. For the CDR3, the DNA is TGTGCCACCCCTACTCGCGACAGGGGGTACGAGCAGTACTTC. This rearrangement joins TRBV24-1 to TRBJ2-7, with 9 bases lining up with TRBD1. V trimming: 9 bases; J trimming: 4 bases; junction bases outside the gene matches: 9. CDR1 is KGHDR and CDR2 is SFDVKD in the germline V gene. This CDR3 spans 14 amino acids.

The J gene is TRBJ1-2, the V gene TRBV18; 11 nucleotides agree with TRBD1. CDR1 and CDR2 from the germline V gene are KGHSH and LQKENI. CDR3 length: 18 residues. Unmatched junction bases numbered 10, after V lost 3 bases and J lost 1 base. As DNA, the CDR3 is TGTGCCAGCTCACCCACCGGGACAGGGGGAGTACTTAACTATGGCTACACCTTC. Translating it yields CASSPTGTGGVLNYGYTF.

The genes are TRBV18 and TRBJ2-2, with D possibly matching TRBD1 (5 bases). This CDR3 is built from 20 residues. V was pared by 3 bases and J by 5 bases, with 28 bases between. Germline V gene lookup returns CDR1 KGHSH and CDR2 LQKENI. This CDR3 reads CASSPLSPVGPQGPTGELFF. The DNA for the CDR3 is TGTGCCAGCTCACCTTTATCCCCGGTGGGCCCTCAGGGCCCGACCGGGGAGCTGTTTTTT.

CDR3 amino acids: CATRQVENSPLHF. CDR3 coding DNA: TGTGCCACCCGACAGGTCGAGAATTCACCCCTCCACTTT. The chain uses TRBV19 and TRBJ1-6; possibly TRBD1 for D (6 bases). V was trimmed by 10 bases and J by 7 bases, leaving 14 bases between them. Germline V CDR1 and CDR2: LNHDA, SQIVND (reference sequence). The CDR3 contains 13 residues.

The rearrangement uses TRBV28 and TRBJ1-6; 8 bases line up with TRBD1. Trimming cost V 6 bases and J 2 bases; bases outside gene matches: 3. The CDR3 covers 15 residues. From germline, CDR1 is MDHEN and CDR2 SYDVKM. The CDR3 nucleotides are TGTGCCAGCAGACCGACAGGGGCCTATAATTCACCCCTCCACTTT. Protein sequence: CASRPTGAYNSPLHF.

The chain links TRBV4-1 to TRBJ1-1; 8 bases line up with TRBD1. The CDR3 runs 13 residues. Germline-derived CDR1 and CDR2 are MGHRA and YSYEKL. Unmatched junction bases numbered 0, after V lost 6 bases and J lost 0 bases. The CDR3 is CASRQGVNTEAFF. DNA for the CDR3: TGCGCCAGCAGACAGGGGGTGAACACTGAAGCTTTCTTT.

This chain links TRBV2 with TRBJ1-2; 7 bases fit TRBD1. The CDR3 totals 13 residues. Germline assignment: CDR1 SNHLY and CDR2 FYNNEI. Trimming at V came to 7 bases and at J to 3 bases, leaving 5 bases not matched to a gene. The chain's CDR3 is CASKTGWDYGYTF. CDR3 bases: TGTGCCAGCAAGACAGGGTGGGACTATGGCTACACCTTC.

The count of this clone is one. The same CDR3 also results from other DNA sequences found in this sample. The chain uses TRBV3-1 (or the pseudogene TRBV3-2) and TRBJ2-1; D unclear. The CDR3 contains 11 residues. V lost 0 bases and J lost 9, with 3 bases in between. Germline V gene sequence: CDR1 LGHDT, CDR2 YNNKEL (reference sequence). CDR3 sequence reads: CASSQDSEQFF. The CDR3, as DNA: TGTGCCAGCAGCCAAGATAGTGAGCAGTTCTTC.

This clone was detected many times. The chain couples TRBV6-5 to TRBJ1-4, with D maybe TRBD1 (6 bases). Germline assignment: CDR1 MNHEY and CDR2 SVGAGI. The CDR3 is made up of 14 amino acids. Trimming shortened V by 4 bases and J by 4 bases, and 10 bases separated the two germline ends. CDR3: CASSWAGVNEKLFF. The CDR3 DNA follows: TGTGCCAGCAGTTGGGCAGGGGTTAATGAAAAACTGTTTTTT.

This chain joins TRBV7-9 and TRBJ2-6, with a weak D call TRBD2 (6 bases). Germline CDR1 SEHNR, CDR2 FQNEAQ (reference sequence). V was shortened by 3 bases and J by 2 bases, with 11 bases between the two germline ends. The CDR3 extends over 16 amino acids. CDR3: CASSFSGGTGANVLTF. The CDR3 nucleotides read TGTGCCAGCAGCTTCAGCGGAGGGACTGGGGCCAACGTCCTGACTTTC.

This sequence joins TRBV2 and TRBJ2-1; 7 bases match TRBD2. In germline, CDR1 is SNHLY, CDR2 FYNNEI. This CDR3 has 17 residues. Losses at the gene ends were 7 bases for V and 0 bases for J; bases not matched to a gene: 12. This CDR3 is CASNFDPAGSSYNEQFF. CDR3 in DNA: TGTGCCAGCAACTTTGACCCAGCGGGGAGCTCCTACAATGAGCAGTTCTTC. The whole variable domain, filled in from reference TRBV2 and TRBJ2-1, reads EPEVTQTPSHQVTQMGQEVILRCVPISNHLYFYWYRQILGQKVEFLVSFYNNEISEKSEIFDDQFSVERPDGSNFTLKIRSTKLEDSAMYFCASNFDPAGSSYNEQFFGPGTRLTVL.

The chain links TRBV2 to TRBJ1-5, with 8 bases lining up with TRBD1. The CDR3 length is 15 residues. V dropped 5 bases and J dropped 1; count of bases not matched to a gene: 4. Germline V gene data show CDR1 as SNHLY and CDR2 as FYNNEI. The CDR3 region is CASSSQGASNQPQHF. CDR3 nucleotide sequence: TGTGCCAGCAGTTCCCAGGGGGCGAGCAATCAGCCCCAGCATTTT.

The chain combines TRBV5-1 with TRBJ1-2; D is ambiguous. Trimming shortened V by 0 bases and J by 6 bases, and 9 bases separated the two germline ends. Germline V gene sequence: CDR1 SGHRS, CDR2 YFSETQ. The CDR3 is 13 amino acids. CDR3 residues: CASSLARRDGYTF. In nucleotides, the CDR3 is TGCGCCAGCAGCTTGGCCAGGAGGGATGGCTACACCTTC.

CDR3 region: CASRFFGQENTEAFF. CDR3 bases: TGTGCCAGCAGATTCTTTGGACAGGAAAACACTGAAGCTTTCTTT. The chain couples TRBV7-9 to TRBJ1-1; 7 bases match TRBD1. The ends lost 6 bases at V and 2 bases at J; junction bases unmatched: 9. This CDR3 is 15 amino acids long. In germline, CDR1 is SEHNR, CDR2 FQNEAQ (reference sequence).

The gene calls are TRBV28 and TRBJ2-2; the match to TRBD2 covers 7 bases. The CDR3 runs 14 residues. Germline V lookup: CDR1 MDHEN, CDR2 SYDVKM. J lost 1 base, V lost 8 bases, and 4 bases had no gene match. CDR3 sequence (DNA): TGTGCCAGCTCTGGGAGGGGGAACACCGGGGAGCTGTTTTTT. Translated: CASSGRGNTGELFF.

This rearrangement joins TRBV19 to TRBJ2-3, with TRBD2 identical over 7 bases. Germline assignment: CDR1 LNHDA and CDR2 SQIVND (reference sequence). J gave up 0 bases and V 1 base, and 10 bases lay outside the gene matches. The CDR3 is made up of 18 amino acids. The CDR3 spells CASSIAPRDSGSTDTQYF. The CDR3 DNA follows: TGTGCCAGTAGTATAGCCCCCCGAGATAGCGGGAGCACAGATACGCAGTATTTT.

V gene TRBV19 combines with J gene TRBJ2-2, with 10 bases fitting TRBD2. This CDR3 is 18 amino acids long. V dropped 8 bases and J dropped 3; count of bases not matched to a gene: 15. Germline V gives CDR1 LNHDA, CDR2 SQIVND (reference sequence). CDR3 coding DNA: TGTGCCAGTTCACCGGGAGCGGGAGGGCCGGGTGACACCGGGGAGCTGTTTTTT. Protein sequence: CASSPGAGGPGDTGELFF.

This clone turned up a few times. The V call is TRBV5-4, the J call TRBJ1-6; 7 bases align to TRBD1. Germline assignment: CDR1 SGHNT and CDR2 YYREEE (reference sequence). This CDR3 has 15 residues. V lost 4 bases to trimming and J lost 7 bases; unmatched junction nucleotides: 8. CDR3 DNA: TGTGCCAGCAGCGTATATACAGGGGTGAATTCACCCCTCCACTTT. The encoded protein is CASSVYTGVNSPLHF.